This paragraph covers one TCR beta chain sequence. These data are taken from a study of beta chain features in type 1 diabetes. Germline loops: CDR1 MDHEN, CDR2 SYDVKM. The CDR3 contains 18 residues. V lost 3 bases and J 6 bases, leaving 24 bases between the germline ends. Investigators reverse transcribed all isolated RNA, so they sequenced expressed TCRB transcripts. Roughly 3.6 million reads were obtained on average from naive, central memory and regulatory T cell samples. Method: immunoSEQ multiplex PCR; TCRdb's copy keeps in-frame clones and lacks some. Of approximately 380,000 clones in the sample, roughly 16% were seen once. Sampling consisted of one heparinised blood draw per donor, averaging approximately 120 mL.

The chain uses TRBV28 and TRBJ2-1; tentatively, D is TRBD2 (6 bases). The sample taken for sequencing was naive CD4+ T cells from blood. The TCR originated in a woman between 18 and 30 years old in good health. The CDR3 is CASSFFSLVDSGVNEQFF. The CDR3 DNA reads as TGTGCCAGCAGTTTCTTCTCTCTCGTGGACTCGGGAGTCAATGAGCAGTTCTTC.